What follows are 19 T cell receptor beta chains derived from one specimen sequenced in a study of OX40 agonist ivuxolimab in advanced cancers. Clones were read by immunoSEQ multiplex PCR, and TCRdb kept only the in-frame ones, dropping some. The profile shows 30,000 to 35,000 clones, roughly 90% of them singletons. The source was CD4+ or CD8+ T cells sorted from blood, collected in a trial of the OX40 agonist ivuxolimab. The source of these receptors is an adult with an advanced solid tumor such as melanoma, head and neck, liver or kidney cancer.

The V and J genes are TRBV9 and TRBJ1-1, with D hard to call. The germline V gene has CDR1 SGDLS and CDR2 YYNGEE. V was pared by 0 bases and J by 1 base, with 4 bases between. CDR3 length: 13 amino acids. CDR3: CASSVAGNTEAFF. The CDR3 nucleotides are TGTGCCAGCAGCGTAGCCGGGAACACTGAAGCTTTCTTT.

This chain connects TRBV7-3 to TRBJ2-1, with D perhaps matching TRBD2 (7 bases). This CDR3 has 17 amino acids. Germline V lookup: CDR1 SGHTA, CDR2 FQGTGA. Deletions cut 1 base from V and 4 bases from J, with 17 bases between. The CDR3 region is CASSLMGAGAGYNEQFF. The CDR3 DNA sequence: TGTGCCAGCAGCTTAATGGGGGCGGGAGCCGGGTACAATGAGCAGTTCTTC.

V usage is TRBV7-9 and J usage is TRBJ2-2, with 10 bases that match TRBD1. The CDR3 covers 16 residues. With V trimmed by 5 bases and J by 2 bases, 5 bases remained unmatched. CDR1 is SEHNR, CDR2 FQNEAQ, per germline (reference sequence). The CDR3 sequence is CASSPGTGVNTGELFF. CDR3 nucleotides: TGTGCCAGCAGCCCCGGGACAGGGGTAAACACCGGGGAGCTGTTTTTT. Based on the CDR3 plus reference TRBV7-9 and TRBJ2-2, the full variable domain is DTGVSQNPRHKITKRGQNVTFRCDPISEHNRLYWYRQTLGQGPEFLTYFQNEAQLEKSRLLSDRFSAERPKGSFSTLEIQRTEQGDSAMYLCASSPGTGVNTGELFFGEGSRLTVL.

The J gene is TRBJ2-4, the V gene TRBV5-1; TRBD2 matches 8 bases. In germline, CDR1 is SGHRS, CDR2 YFSETQ. The CDR3 loop spans 17 amino acids. The V segment lost 6 bases and the J segment 3 bases; nucleotides outside the gene matches: 14. CDR3 in amino acids: CASTPGVSGGVKNIQYF. The CDR3 DNA reads as TGCGCCAGCACTCCAGGGGTGAGCGGGGGTGTCAAAAACATTCAGTACTTC.

The rearrangement uses TRBV28 and TRBJ1-4; D is uncertain. This CDR3 spans 14 amino acids. Looked up from germline, CDR1 is MDHEN and CDR2 is SYDVKM. Trimming removed 6 bases at V and 5 bases at J, with 13 bases between. The CDR3 nucleotides are TGTGCCAGCAGGACCCGGGGAGGAAATGAAAAACTGTTTTTT. Translation gives CASRTRGGNEKLFF.

This rearrangement joins TRBV29-1 to TRBJ2-5; weak D call: TRBD1 (5 bases). This CDR3 region has 17 residues. V lost 2 bases and J lost 7, with 26 bases in between. Germline V gene sequence: CDR1 SQVTM, CDR2 ANQGSEA. CDR3 loop: CSVEQTDKDSGWWTQYF. CDR3 sequence (DNA): TGCAGCGTTGAACAGACAGATAAAGATTCGGGCTGGTGGACCCAGTACTTC.

This chain links TRBV28 with TRBJ1-2; 7 bases fit TRBD1. The CDR3 is 16 amino acids. Germline CDR1 MDHEN, CDR2 SYDVKM. V shed 3 bases, J shed 4 bases, and the junction held 11 bases outside the gene matches. This CDR3 reads CASSLEAGGKVYGYTF. Written as DNA, the CDR3 is TGTGCCAGCAGTTTGGAGGCAGGGGGTAAAGTCTATGGCTACACCTTC.

This clone is categorized as medium-sized (0.01 to 0.1%). The chain has TRBV4-2 and TRBJ1-1; D is unclear. Germline V gene lookup returns CDR1 LGHNA and CDR2 YNFKEQ. The CDR3 runs 14 residues. Between the trimmed V and J ends, which lost 3 bases and 7 bases, there was a span of 15 bases. The DNA of the CDR3 is TGTGCCAGCAGCCATGGACCAGTCAGTAATGAAGCTTTCTTT. Residues: CASSHGPVSNEAFF.

The chain uses TRBV25-1 and TRBJ2-1, with a tentative D call TRBD2 (6 bases). The germline V gene encodes CDR1 MGHDK and CDR2 SYGVNS. This CDR3 comprises 13 residues. V lost 9 bases and J 1 base, leaving 10 bases between the germline ends. In DNA form, the CDR3 reads TGTGCCAGTGGGACTTCTTCCTACAATGAGCAGTTCTTC. Its translation is CASGTSSYNEQFF.

The chain couples TRBV7-9 to TRBJ2-7; 10 bases line up with TRBD2. Germline CDR1 reads SEHNR; CDR2 reads FQNEAQ (reference sequence). V shed 1 base and J 4 bases; nucleotides not matched to a gene: 10. CDR3 length: 17 residues. The chain's CDR3 is CASSLEGLLAGDYEQYF. DNA of the CDR3: TGTGCCAGCAGCTTAGAGGGGCTTCTAGCGGGGGATTACGAGCAGTACTTC.

The V gene is TRBV7-2, the J gene TRBJ2-7; possibly TRBD2 for D (6 bases). Germline V gives CDR1 SGHTA, CDR2 FQGNSA. This CDR3 spans 13 amino acids. Deletions cut 9 bases from V and 3 bases from J, with 15 bases between. Here the CDR3 reads CASSPGLLYEQYF. In DNA, the CDR3 is TGTGCCAGTTCTCCGGGACTCCTCTACGAGCAGTACTTC.

The chain uses TRBV5-1 and TRBJ1-1; 8 nucleotides agree with TRBD1. The V gene's germline CDR1 is SGHRS and CDR2 YFSETQ. V lost 4 bases and J lost 4; bases outside the gene matches: 6. The CDR3 contains 14 residues. The CDR3 coding sequence is TGCGCCAGCAGCCTCAGGGGGCCGACCACTGAAGCTTTCTTT. Its translation is CASSLRGPTTEAFF.

The V call is TRBV11-2, the J call TRBJ2-3, with D hard to call. Germline V gene sequence: CDR1 SGHAT, CDR2 FQNNGV. The CDR3 totals 12 residues. V was trimmed by 1 base and J by 6 bases, leaving 5 bases between them. The DNA for the CDR3 is TGTGCCAGCAGCTTAGTGGGTGATACGCAGTATTTT. This translates into CASSLVGDTQYF.

The table lists this clone with a count of one. CDR3 sequence: CASSLVQGNQPQHF. CDR3 DNA: TGTGCCAGCAGTTTGGTACAGGGCAATCAGCCCCAGCATTTT. The J gene is TRBJ1-5, the V gene TRBV28; D may be TRBD1 (5 bases). Germline assignment: CDR1 MDHEN and CDR2 SYDVKM. The CDR3 extends over 14 amino acids. Trimming took 3 bases from V and 2 from J, leaving 8 bases between them.

This chain links TRBV29-1 with TRBJ1-2; weak D call: TRBD1 (6 bases). The CDR3 contains 15 residues. Deletions cut 3 bases from V and 7 bases from J, with 21 bases between. The germline V gene has CDR1 SQVTM and CDR2 ANQGSEA. DNA of the CDR3: TGCAGCGTTGACCCAAGTCGAGGGGGACCGATTGGCTACACCTTC. Amino acid sequence: CSVDPSRGGPIGYTF.

J is TRBJ2-2 and V is TRBV30, with D possibly being TRBD1 (5 bases). The CDR3 length is 14 residues. With 2 bases removed from V and 5 bases from J, the gap between germline ends came to 12 bases. CDR1 and CDR2 from the germline V gene are GTSNPN and SVGIG (reference sequence). CDR3 sequence (DNA): TGTGCCTGGAGTACAGGACACTTTACCGGGGAGCTGTTTTTT. Encoded protein: CAWSTGHFTGELFF.

The chain carries TRBV28 and TRBJ2-1, with 10 bases matching TRBD1. This CDR3 spans 15 amino acids. J gave up 9 bases and V 4 bases, and 9 bases lay outside the gene matches. Germline CDR1 is MDHEN and CDR2 is SYDVKM. The CDR3 bases are TGTGCCAGCAGTTCCCCGGGACAGGGGCCCGGTGAGCAGTTCTTC. It codes for CASSSPGQGPGEQFF. The whole variable domain, filled in from reference TRBV28 and TRBJ2-1, reads DVKVTQSSRYLVKRTGEKVFLECVQDMDHENMFWYRQDPGLGLRLIYFSYDVKMKEKGDIPEGYSVSREKKERFSLILESASTNQTSMYLCASSSPGQGPGEQFFGPGTRLTVL.

J is TRBJ2-1 and V is TRBV7-3; no firm D call. The germline V and J ends were trimmed by 5 bases and 1 base, with 12 bases remaining between them. Germline CDR1 and CDR2: SGHTA and FQGTGA. The CDR3 is 15 amino acids. The CDR3 reads CASSPSGESYNEQFF. CDR3 DNA: TGTGCCAGCAGCCCCTCAGGCGAATCCTACAATGAGCAGTTCTTC. Complete variable domain (other parts from reference TRBV7-3 and TRBJ2-1): GAGVSQTPSNKVTEKGKYVELRCDPISGHTALYWYRQSLGQGPEFLIYFQGTGAADDSGLPNDRFFAVRPEGSVSTLKIQRTERGDSAVYLCASSPSGESYNEQFFGPGTRLTVL.

The rearrangement joins TRBV7-6 to TRBJ1-1; D might be TRBD1 (6 bases). This CDR3 region has 14 residues. V lost 6 bases and J 8 bases, leaving 19 bases between the germline ends. The V gene's germline CDR1 is SGHVS and CDR2 FNYEAQ. The CDR3 sequence is CASRPSNRALEAFF. As DNA, the CDR3 is TGTGCCAGCAGACCTTCAAACAGGGCCTTGGAAGCTTTCTTT.